These 25 T cell receptor beta chains came from one sample sequenced in a study of vaccination and CD4 T cells after COVID-19. Time point defined: late sampling 161 to 241 days after vaccination in three convalescent patients. Treatment here: roughly ten-day PBMC culture with coronavirus spike peptide pools or control peptides (ViraFEST assay). The antigens of these receptors remain unknown. Cultured CD4+ T cell DNA underwent sequencing with the Oncomine TCR Beta short-read assay. TCRdb ran MiXCR on the PCR reads and lists one entry per CDR3 protein. The table has 20,000 to 30,000 distinct CDR3 sequences, around 42% seen once. This material consisted of CD4+ T cells from blood, cultured in vitro, taken about 7 months after SARS-CoV-2 vaccination. These receptors were obtained from a human donor who had recovered from COVID-19.

V usage is TRBV4-3 and J usage is TRBJ1-5, with TRBD1 matching over 8 bases. This CDR3 has 16 amino acids. V dropped 0 bases and J dropped 1; count of bases not matched to a gene: 2. The germline gives CDR1 LGHNA, CDR2 YSLEER. CDR3 in DNA: TGCGCCAGCAGCCAAGAAACAGGGGGAAGCAATCAGCCCCAGCATTTT. It specifies CASSQETGGSNQPQHF.

This chain joins TRBV29-1 and TRBJ2-7; the D is unclear. The CDR3 contains 12 residues. The V gene's germline CDR1 is SQVTM and CDR2 ANQGSEA. With 4 bases removed from V and 0 bases from J, the gap between germline ends came to 7 bases. CDR3 amino acids: CSVAQSSYEQYF. The CDR3 bases are TGCAGCGTTGCTCAAAGCTCCTACGAGCAGTACTTC.

This clonotype showed up just a few times. V is TRBV20-1 and J is TRBJ2-5, with 9 bases identical to TRBD1. Germline trimming cut 6 bases from V and 4 bases from J; bases unmatched to any gene: 6. From germline, CDR1 is DFQATT and CDR2 SNEGSKA (reference sequence). CDR3 size: 13 residues. The CDR3 DNA is TGCAGTGCAGGGACAGGGTTTGTAGAGACCCAGTACTTC. Its translation: CSAGTGFVETQYF.

This clonotype turned up a few times. V gene TRBV7-3 combines with J gene TRBJ2-5, with D possibly being TRBD2 (5 bases). V lost 6 bases to trimming and J lost 5 bases, with 16 bases between them. The CDR3 sequence is 14 residues long. Germline values: CDR1 SGHTA, CDR2 FQGTGA. In DNA form, the CDR3 reads TGTGCCAGCAGGTTGGACTCGACCTCGGAGACCCAGTACTTC. This translates into CASRLDSTSETQYF.

This clonotype has more than one count but fewer than ten. The rearrangement uses TRBV20-1 and TRBJ2-2, with TRBD2 matching 9 bases. The CDR3 consists of 15 residues. The V gene's germline CDR1 is DFQATT and CDR2 SNEGSKA (reference sequence). The trim removed 0 bases at V and 3 bases at J, leaving 2 bases unmatched. CDR3 sequence (DNA): TGCAGTGCTAGAGATATAGCGGGAGACACCGGGGAGCTGTTTTTT. Encoded protein: CSARDIAGDTGELFF.

The chain uses TRBV29-1 and TRBJ2-1; the D gene is possibly TRBD2 (5 bases). Per the germline V gene, CDR1 is SQVTM and CDR2 is ANQGSEA. V was trimmed by 5 bases and J by 5 bases, leaving 13 bases between them. The CDR3 has 13 residues. The CDR3, as DNA: TGCAGCGTTTGGTGGGAGAGCCACAATGAGCAGTTCTTC. This gives the protein CSVWWESHNEQFF.

The gene calls are TRBV5-4 and TRBJ2-2; D remains unclear. The V and J ends lost 0 bases and 3 bases respectively, with 12 bases between them. The CDR3 is made up of 16 amino acids. The germline CDR1 and CDR2 sequences are SGHNT and YYREEE (reference sequence). Here the CDR3 DNA reads TGTGCCAGCAGCTTGGGCACGCGGAGTCACACCGGGGAGCTGTTTTTT. This sequence encodes CASSLGTRSHTGELFF.

The chain recombines TRBV6-1 with TRBJ1-5; 10 nucleotides agree with TRBD1. Germline-derived CDR1 and CDR2 are MNHNS and SASEGT. This CDR3 comprises 15 residues. Unmatched junction bases numbered 6, after V lost 4 bases and J lost 6 bases. This chain's CDR3 is CASSVTGTGVQPQHF. The CDR3, as DNA: TGTGCCAGCAGTGTTACAGGGACAGGGGTTCAGCCCCAGCATTTT.

This clonotype was seen a handful of times. The CDR3 region is CASSSWGQPYRWDGYTF. The DNA of the CDR3 is TGTGCCAGCAGCTCATGGGGACAGCCCTACCGGTGGGATGGCTACACCTTC. The chain employs TRBV27 and TRBJ1-2; 7 bases are shared with TRBD1. After removal of 6 bases from V and 6 bases from J, the junction contained 19 bases not matched to a gene. In germline, CDR1 is MNHEY, CDR2 SMNVEV (reference sequence). CDR3 length: 17 residues.

The CDR3 DNA reads as TGTGCCAGCAGTGGGAGTATATCCGATACGCAGTATTTT. Translated, it gives CASSGSISDTQYF. The chain combines TRBV12-3 or TRBV12-4 with TRBJ2-3; D may be TRBD2 (5 bases). CDR3 length: 13 residues. V was pared by 5 bases and J by 6 bases, with 12 bases between.

This clonotype has just a few counts. This chain uses TRBV7-3 with TRBJ2-1; D call uncertain. The CDR3 sequence is 13 residues long. Deletions cut 2 bases from V and 5 bases from J, with 7 bases between. From germline, CDR1 is SGHTA and CDR2 FQGTGA. CDR3 DNA: TGTGCCAGCAGCTTATCGACCGACAATGAGCAGTTCTTC. This translates into CASSLSTDNEQFF.

This sequence joins TRBV7-3 and TRBJ2-5; TRBD1 or TRBD2 may be the D gene (5 bases each). The CDR3 loop spans 13 amino acids. CDR1 and CDR2 from the germline V gene are SGHTA and FQGTGA. V was trimmed by 5 bases and J by 1 base, leaving 8 bases between them. The CDR3 DNA is TGTGCCAGCAGCCCGGGACCCCAAGAGACCCAGTACTTC. It encodes CASSPGPQETQYF.

This chain links TRBV7-2 with TRBJ2-1; 8 positions match TRBD1. CDR3 size: 17 residues. J lost 6 bases, V lost 1 base, and 11 bases had no gene match. Per the germline V gene, CDR1 is SGHTA and CDR2 is FQGNSA. The DNA of the CDR3 is TGTGCCAGCAGCTTAGGGACAGGGTCGTCGATAGGCAATGAGCAGTTCTTC. It encodes CASSLGTGSSIGNEQFF.

This clonotype was counted once. V gene TRBV27 combines with J gene TRBJ2-3; either TRBD1 or TRBD2 may fit D (6 bases each). The CDR3 totals 16 residues. Germline CDR1 and CDR2: MNHEY and SMNVEV (reference sequence). V was clipped by 5 bases and J by 1 base, with 16 bases between them. The CDR3: CASSRGPATGTDTQYF. The CDR3 DNA reads as TGTGCCAGCAGTCGGGGGCCCGCGACGGGCACAGATACGCAGTATTTT.

This clonotype showed up just once. This rearrangement joins TRBV4-1 to TRBJ1-5; D remains unclear. V lost 2 bases to trimming and J lost 4 bases, with 12 bases between them. This CDR3 is 15 amino acids long. Germline CDR1 is MGHRA and CDR2 is YSYEKL. CDR3 nucleotides: TGCGCCAGCAGCCAAACAAGGCTCCCAAATCAGCCCCAGCATTTT. It encodes CASSQTRLPNQPQHF.

The chain uses TRBV7-2 and TRBJ2-5, with D maybe TRBD1 (6 bases). Trimming shortened V by 3 bases and J by 3 bases, and 8 bases separated the two germline ends. This CDR3 comprises 13 residues. The germline CDR1 and CDR2 sequences are SGHTA and FQGNSA. Here the CDR3 DNA reads TGTGCCAGCAGCTTTTACAGGGAAGAGACCCAGTACTTC. Protein: CASSFYREETQYF.

The V and J genes are TRBV6-1 and TRBJ2-7, with D hard to call. The CDR3 has 13 amino acids. Germline CDR1 reads MNHNS; CDR2 reads SASEGT. V was shortened by 4 bases and J by 0 bases, with 7 bases between the two germline ends. The CDR3 is CASSGVISYEQYF. DNA for the CDR3: TGTGCCAGCAGTGGGGTCATCTCCTACGAGCAGTACTTC.

This chain links TRBV7-9 with TRBJ2-7; D uncertain. Looked up from germline, CDR1 is SEHNR and CDR2 is FQNEAQ (reference sequence). The V gene lost 6 bases and the J gene lost 4 bases, with 13 bases spanning the gap. This CDR3 is built from 13 residues. This CDR3 reads CASRGIRWYEQYF. DNA of the CDR3: TGTGCCAGCAGAGGAATTCGGTGGTACGAGCAGTACTTC.

This clonotype has only a few counts. CDR3 sequence reads: CASREAGGGSYEQYF. In DNA form, the CDR3 reads TGTGCCAGCAGGGAAGCGGGCGGCGGCTCCTACGAGCAGTACTTC. This rearrangement joins TRBV7-9 to TRBJ2-1, with a possible D match to TRBD2 (6 bases). The J call may be in error: the DNA end matches TRBJ2-7 better. The CDR3 is 15 amino acids. CDR1 is SEHNR, CDR2 FQNEAQ, per germline (reference sequence).

This clonotype turned up a few times. J is TRBJ2-3 and V is TRBV7-2; 10 nucleotides agree with TRBD2. Germline loops: CDR1 SGHTA, CDR2 FQGNSA. Trimming took 5 bases from V and 1 from J; bases not matched to a gene: 6. The CDR3 sequence is 16 residues long. The chain's CDR3 is CASSRRGTSGTDTQYF. The CDR3 DNA is TGTGCCAGCAGCCGTAGAGGGACTAGCGGCACAGATACGCAGTATTTT.

The chain couples TRBV20-1 to TRBJ2-3, with D unclear. The ends were cut back, 7 bases at V and 2 bases at J, with 16 bases in the middle. The CDR3 contains 14 residues. CDR1 and CDR2 from the germline V gene are DFQATT and SNEGSKA (reference sequence). This chain's CDR3 is CSVSYHQDTDTQYF. DNA of the CDR3: TGCAGTGTCTCCTACCACCAAGACACAGATACGCAGTATTTT.

The V and J genes are TRBV6-2 or TRBV6-3 and TRBJ2-2; TRBD1 aligns across 9 bases. The V gene's germline CDR1 is MNHEY and CDR2 SVGEGT. CDR3 length: 14 amino acids. V trimming: 6 bases; J trimming: 9 bases; junction bases outside the gene matches: 8. CDR3 coding DNA: TGTGCCAGCAGACCAACAGGGGGCGGACGGGAGCTGTTTTTT. It specifies CASRPTGGGRELFF.

CDR3 in DNA: TGTGCCAGCAGTTACTCAGGCAGGGGCAGAGATACGCAGTATTTT. Protein: CASSYSGRGRDTQYF. This rearrangement joins TRBV6-5 to TRBJ2-3; weak D call: TRBD1 (6 bases). CDR1 and CDR2 (germline): MNHEY, SVGAGI. Between the trimmed V and J ends, which lost 0 bases and 5 bases, there was a span of 12 bases. This CDR3 region has 15 residues.

V is TRBV6-1 and J is TRBJ2-5; D perhaps matches TRBD2 (5 bases). There are 15 residues in the CDR3. Germline V gene sequence: CDR1 MNHNS, CDR2 SASEGT. The V gene lost 6 bases and the J gene lost 4 bases, with 18 bases spanning the gap. The CDR3 DNA reads TGTGCCAGCAGCCAGGAGGAGTACTTGGGAGAGACCCAGTACTTC. Amino acids: CASSQEEYLGETQYF.

A few counts support this clonotype. The CDR3 sequence: CATSRVGNYGYTF. CDR3 nucleotide sequence: TGTGCCACCAGCAGGGTAGGGAACTATGGCTACACCTTC. The chain couples TRBV15 to TRBJ1-2; the D is unclear. Trimming took off 3 bases at V and 2 bases at J, with 7 bases between the two ends. Germline values: CDR1 LNHNV, CDR2 YYDKDF (reference sequence). The CDR3 has 13 residues.